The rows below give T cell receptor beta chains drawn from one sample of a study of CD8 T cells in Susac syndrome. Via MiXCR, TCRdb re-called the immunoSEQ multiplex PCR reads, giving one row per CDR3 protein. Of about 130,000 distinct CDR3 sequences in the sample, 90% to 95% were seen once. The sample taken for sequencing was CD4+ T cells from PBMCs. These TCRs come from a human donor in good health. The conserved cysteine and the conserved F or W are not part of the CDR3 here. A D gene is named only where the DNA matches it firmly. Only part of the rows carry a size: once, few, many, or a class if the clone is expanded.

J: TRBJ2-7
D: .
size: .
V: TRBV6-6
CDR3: ASSRDPSYEQY

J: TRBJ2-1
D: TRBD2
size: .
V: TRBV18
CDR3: ASSQTSGRRYNEQF

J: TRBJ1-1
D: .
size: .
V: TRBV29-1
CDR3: SVSRVDAEAF

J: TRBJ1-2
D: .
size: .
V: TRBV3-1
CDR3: ASSQVANYGYT

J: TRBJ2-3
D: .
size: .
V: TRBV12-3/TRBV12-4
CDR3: ASSLSGTTTQY

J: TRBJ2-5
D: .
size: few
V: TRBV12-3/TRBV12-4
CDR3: ASSFRETQY

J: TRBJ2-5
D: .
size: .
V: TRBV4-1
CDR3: ASSQDAYETQY

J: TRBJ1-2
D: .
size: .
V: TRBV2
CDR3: ASSTDRYGYT

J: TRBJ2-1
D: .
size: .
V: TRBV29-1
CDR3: SVDEQF

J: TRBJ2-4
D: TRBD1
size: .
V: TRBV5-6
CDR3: ASTNTGGSIQY

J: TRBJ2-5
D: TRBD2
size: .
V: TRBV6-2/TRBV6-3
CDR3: ASALREGLMETQY

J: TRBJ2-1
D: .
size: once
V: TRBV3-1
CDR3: ASSRTTGSSYNEQF

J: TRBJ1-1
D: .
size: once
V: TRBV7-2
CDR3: ASSFPFENTEAF

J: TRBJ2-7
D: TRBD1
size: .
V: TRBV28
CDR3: ASSSGDRVAYEQY

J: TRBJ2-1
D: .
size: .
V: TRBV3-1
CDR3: ASSPWRGNEQF

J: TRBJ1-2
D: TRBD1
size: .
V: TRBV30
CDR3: ARSVQTLGTGGISYGYT

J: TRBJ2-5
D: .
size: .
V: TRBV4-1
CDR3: ASKGMGVGERETQY

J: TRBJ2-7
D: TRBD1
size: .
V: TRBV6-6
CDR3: ASSTTGTSSYEQY

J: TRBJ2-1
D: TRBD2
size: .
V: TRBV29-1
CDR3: SVEGTSGTYNEQF

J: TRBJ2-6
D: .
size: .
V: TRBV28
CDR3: ASLSSGANVLT

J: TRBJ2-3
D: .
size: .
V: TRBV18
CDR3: ASSPPVQRDTQY

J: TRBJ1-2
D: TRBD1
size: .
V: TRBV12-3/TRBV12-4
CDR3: ASSHGTGGNYGYT

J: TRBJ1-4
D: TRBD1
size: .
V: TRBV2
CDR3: ASSERTGGEKLF

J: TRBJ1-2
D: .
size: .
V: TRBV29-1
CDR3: SVTPGGAVDYGYT

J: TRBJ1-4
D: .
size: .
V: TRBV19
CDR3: ASSPGQGTYEKLF

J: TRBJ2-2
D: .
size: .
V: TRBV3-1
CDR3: ASTQNTGELF

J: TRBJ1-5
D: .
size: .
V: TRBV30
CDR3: AWSVLSNQPQH

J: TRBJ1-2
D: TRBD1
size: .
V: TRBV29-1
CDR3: SGGGQGEGYT

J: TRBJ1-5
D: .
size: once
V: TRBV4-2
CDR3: ASSQELGNRGNQPQH

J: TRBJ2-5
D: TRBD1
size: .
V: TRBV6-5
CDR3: ASSRPGQMETQY

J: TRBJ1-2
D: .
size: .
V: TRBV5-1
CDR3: ASSLKERRGYT

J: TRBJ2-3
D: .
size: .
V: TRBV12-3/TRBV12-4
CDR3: ASSLRGFADTQY

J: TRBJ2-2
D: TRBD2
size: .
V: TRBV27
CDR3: ASSFPRTGGPGELF

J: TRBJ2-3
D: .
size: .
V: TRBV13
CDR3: ASSLRSGRTDTQY

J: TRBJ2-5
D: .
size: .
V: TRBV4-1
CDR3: ASSQDRGIQETQY

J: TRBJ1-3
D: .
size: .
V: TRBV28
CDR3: ASSTGTGNTIY

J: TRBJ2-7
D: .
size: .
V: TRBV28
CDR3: ASGPGVLGEQY

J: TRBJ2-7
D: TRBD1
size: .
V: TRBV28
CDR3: ASSLFLGQAGYEQY

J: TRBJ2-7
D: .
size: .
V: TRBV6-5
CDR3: ASSTHYEQY

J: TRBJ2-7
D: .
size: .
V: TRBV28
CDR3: ASSSRDPAN

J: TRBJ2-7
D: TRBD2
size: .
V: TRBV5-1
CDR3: ASSWTSGLNEQY

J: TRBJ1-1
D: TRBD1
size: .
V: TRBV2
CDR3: ASSIQGVMNTEAF

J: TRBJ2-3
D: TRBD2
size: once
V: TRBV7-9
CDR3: ASSSTSGGSTDTQY

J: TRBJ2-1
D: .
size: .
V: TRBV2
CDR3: ASRYRVGNEQF

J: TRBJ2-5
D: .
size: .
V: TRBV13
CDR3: ASSRGGETQY

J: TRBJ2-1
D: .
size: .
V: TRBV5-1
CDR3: ASSLGARNSYNEQF

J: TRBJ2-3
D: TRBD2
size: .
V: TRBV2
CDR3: ASNRAGRSDTQY